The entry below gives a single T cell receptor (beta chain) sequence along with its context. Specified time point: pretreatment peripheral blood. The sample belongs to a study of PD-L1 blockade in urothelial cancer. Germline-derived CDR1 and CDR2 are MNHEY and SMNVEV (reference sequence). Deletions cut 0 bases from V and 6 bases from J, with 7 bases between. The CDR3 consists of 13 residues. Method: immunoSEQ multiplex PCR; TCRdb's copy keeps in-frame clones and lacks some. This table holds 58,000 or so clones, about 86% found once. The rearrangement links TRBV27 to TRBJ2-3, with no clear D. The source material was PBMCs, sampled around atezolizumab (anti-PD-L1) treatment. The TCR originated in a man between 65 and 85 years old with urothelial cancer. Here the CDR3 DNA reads TGTGCCAGCAGTTTATCGAACGGGGATACGCAGTATTTT. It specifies CASSLSNGDTQYF.